The clone carrying this T cell receptor (beta chain) was counted only a few times. Its target is unknown. Amplified regions were TCR beta CDR3 sequences from RNA transcripts. The TCR CDR3 was amplified in a first-round RT-PCR using the HTBI primer set. TCRdb analysed the multiplex PCR reads with MiXCR anew, one entry per CDR3 protein. The data contain roughly 720,000 distinct CDR3 sequences, roughly 17% of them singletons. This specimen belongs to a study of T cells in Graves' hyperthyroidism and ophthalmopathy. In the study overall: Once the initial diagnosis was made, peripheral blood was obtained before any treatment.

Clinical symptoms, serum thyroxine and TRAb, thyroid ultrasound and orbital computed tomography were used for the diagnoses. Whole-study findings and limits: A median around 6 months before onset, the model predicted ophthalmopathy.

Trimming stripped 1 base from V and 4 bases from J, with 10 bases between. Germline V CDR1 and CDR2: SGHTA, FQGTGA. The CDR3 has 14 residues. The TCR was taken from a man aged 50-60 years with Graves' hyperthyroidism. The V gene is TRBV7-3, the J gene TRBJ1-1; D perhaps matches TRBD1 (6 bases). The sequencing sample was made of blood. DNA of the CDR3: TGTGCCAGCAGCTTAAGTCCAGGGGTCACTGAAGCTTTCTTT. Protein product: CASSLSPGVTEAFF.